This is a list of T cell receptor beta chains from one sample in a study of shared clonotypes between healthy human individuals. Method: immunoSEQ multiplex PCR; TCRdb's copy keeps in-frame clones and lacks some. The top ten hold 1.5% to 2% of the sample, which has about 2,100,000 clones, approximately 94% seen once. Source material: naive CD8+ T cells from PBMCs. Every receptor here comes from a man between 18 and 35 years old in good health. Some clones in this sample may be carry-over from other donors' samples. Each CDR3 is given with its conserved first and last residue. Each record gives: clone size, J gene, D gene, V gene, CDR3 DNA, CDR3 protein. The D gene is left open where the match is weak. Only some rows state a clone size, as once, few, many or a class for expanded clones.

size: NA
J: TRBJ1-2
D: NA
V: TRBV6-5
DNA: TGTGCCAGCAGTTACGATTGGGGGCGGGGTGGCTACACCTTC
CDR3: CASSYDWGRGGYTF

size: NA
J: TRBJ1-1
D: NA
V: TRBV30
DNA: TGTGCCTGGAGTGCAAGTACCCGTATAGGTACTGAAGCTTTCTTT
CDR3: CAWSASTRIGTEAFF

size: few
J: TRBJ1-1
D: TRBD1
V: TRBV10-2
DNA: TGCGCCAGCAGTGAGTCAGGGGGCGTCACTGAAGCTTTCTTT
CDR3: CASSESGGVTEAFF

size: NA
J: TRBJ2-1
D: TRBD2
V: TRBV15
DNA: TGTGCCACCAGCATGAACGGGAGGCTCTACAATGAGCAGTTCTTC
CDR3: CATSMNGRLYNEQFF

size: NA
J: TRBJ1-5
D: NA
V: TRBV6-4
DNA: TGTGCCAGCAGGACGGAATTGAATCAGCCCCAGCATTTT
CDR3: CASRTELNQPQHF

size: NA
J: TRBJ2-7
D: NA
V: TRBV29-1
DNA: TGCAGCGTCGGGGGACGGACGGCGGAGCAGTACTTC
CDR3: CSVGGRTAEQYF

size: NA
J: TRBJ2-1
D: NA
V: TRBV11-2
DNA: TGTGCCAGCAGCTCCCGAAGGGGAGGCAATGAGCAGTTCTTC
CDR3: CASSSRRGGNEQFF

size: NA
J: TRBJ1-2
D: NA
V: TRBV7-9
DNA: TGTGCCAGCAGCTTCAGGGATAACTATGGCTACACCTTC
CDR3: CASSFRDNYGYTF

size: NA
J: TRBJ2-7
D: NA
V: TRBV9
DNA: TGTGCCAGCAGCGTAGAGGGATCCCCGGGGGAGCAGTACTTC
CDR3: CASSVEGSPGEQYF

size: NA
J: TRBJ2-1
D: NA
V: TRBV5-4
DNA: TGTGCCAGCAGTCACAATGGACAACCCAATGAGCAGTTCTTC
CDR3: CASSHNGQPNEQFF

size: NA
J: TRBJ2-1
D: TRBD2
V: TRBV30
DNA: TGTGCCTGGAGTTCGGTATCTAGCGGGACCTCGAACAATGAGCAGTTCTTC
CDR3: CAWSSVSSGTSNNEQFF

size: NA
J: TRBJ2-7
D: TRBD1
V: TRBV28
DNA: TGTGCCAGCAGTTTCCGGGACAGGGAAATTCGAGAGCAGTACTTC
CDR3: CASSFRDREIREQYF

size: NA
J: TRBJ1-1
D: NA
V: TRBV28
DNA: TGTGCCAGCAGCCCGCCCTGGGGGGGCGCGTCTACTGAAGCTTTCTTT
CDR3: CASSPPWGGASTEAFF

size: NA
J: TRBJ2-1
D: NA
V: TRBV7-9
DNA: TGTGCCAGCAGCCCCCTAGAATCCTACAATGAGCAGTTCTTC
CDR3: CASSPLESYNEQFF

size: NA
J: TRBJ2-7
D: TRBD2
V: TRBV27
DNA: TGTGCCAGCAGTTTTGGCGGGAGGGCCGGGTACGAGCAGTACTTC
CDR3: CASSFGGRAGYEQYF

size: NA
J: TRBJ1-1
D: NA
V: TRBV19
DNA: TGTGCCAGTACCGACTACCGGGACGGACTCATGAACACTGAAGCTTTCTTT
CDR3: CASTDYRDGLMNTEAFF

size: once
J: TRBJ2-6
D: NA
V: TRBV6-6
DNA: TGTGCCAGCAGTACACAGGGTCGCTCTGGGGCCAACGTCCTGACTTTC
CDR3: CASSTQGRSGANVLTF